The entry that follows covers one TCR beta chain sequence. Antigen specificity is unknown. Generated by immunoSEQ multiplex PCR, the TCRdb table keeps only in-frame clones and is missing some. The sample gives 100,000 to 150,000 clones, approximately 90% of which show up once; 5.8% is in the top ten. This entry comes from a study of radiation and T cells in renal cell carcinoma. Study overall: Nephrectomy followed 15 Gy stereotactic body radiation by 4 weeks.

Time point of the sample: blood 2 weeks post-SBRT. Regarding treatment: 15 Gy SBRT to primary tumor, nephrectomy 4 weeks later. General study results and limits: Baseline intratumoral clonotype presence is unknown without pretreatment biopsies.

The source was blood, collected from a patient whose treatment included radiotherapy and nephrectomy. The sequence was collected from a woman in her 70s with renal cell carcinoma.

CDR3 loop: CAISESQWPKAFF. CDR3 nucleotide sequence: TGTGCCATCAGTGAGTCCCAGTGGCCCAAAGCTTTCTTT. The chain joins TRBV10-3 to TRBJ1-1; no clear D. Trimming cost V 0 bases and J 9 bases, with 11 bases left between them. Germline-derived CDR1 and CDR2 are ENHRY and SYGVKD. This CDR3 region has 13 residues.